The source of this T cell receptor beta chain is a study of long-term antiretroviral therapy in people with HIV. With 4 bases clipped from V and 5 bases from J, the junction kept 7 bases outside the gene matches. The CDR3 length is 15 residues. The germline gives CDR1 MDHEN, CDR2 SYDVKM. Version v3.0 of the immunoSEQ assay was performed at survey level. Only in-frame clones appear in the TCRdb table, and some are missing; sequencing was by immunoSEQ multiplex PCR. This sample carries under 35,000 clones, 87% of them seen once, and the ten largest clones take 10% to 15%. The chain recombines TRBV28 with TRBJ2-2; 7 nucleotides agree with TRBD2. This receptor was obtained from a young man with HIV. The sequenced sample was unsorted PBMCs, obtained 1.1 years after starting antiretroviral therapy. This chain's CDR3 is CASSSGGEGTGELFF. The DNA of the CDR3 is TGTGCCAGCAGTTCCGGCGGGGAGGGGACCGGGGAGCTGTTTTTT.